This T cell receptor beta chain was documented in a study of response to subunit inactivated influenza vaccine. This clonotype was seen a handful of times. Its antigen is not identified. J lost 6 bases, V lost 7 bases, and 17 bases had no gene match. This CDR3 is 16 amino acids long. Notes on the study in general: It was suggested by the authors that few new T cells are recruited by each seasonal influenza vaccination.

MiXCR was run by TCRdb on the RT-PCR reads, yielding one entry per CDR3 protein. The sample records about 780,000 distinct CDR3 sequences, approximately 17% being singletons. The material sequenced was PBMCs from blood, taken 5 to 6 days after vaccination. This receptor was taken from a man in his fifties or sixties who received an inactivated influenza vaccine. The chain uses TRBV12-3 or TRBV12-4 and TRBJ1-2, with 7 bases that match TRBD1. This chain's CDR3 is CASTLTFLQGQNGYTF. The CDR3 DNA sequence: TGTGCCAGCACCCTTACTTTCCTACAGGGACAGAATGGCTACACCTTC.